This TCR beta chain is drawn from a study of shared clonotypes between healthy human individuals. Germline CDR1 and CDR2: WSHSY and SAAADI. V was trimmed by 4 bases and J by 7 bases, leaving 14 bases between them. The CDR3 is 14 amino acids. TCRdb's table, derived via immunoSEQ multiplex PCR, lists solely in-frame clones and lacks some. The repertoire has about 1,800,000 clones, 85% to 95% of them found once; the top ten carry 1.2%. Positively selected for CCR7, the CD45RO-negative cells used as naive CD8 cells excluded terminally differentiated effector memory CD45RA+ cells. Sequencing input: naive CD8+ T cells sorted from blood. This chain joins TRBV10-2 and TRBJ2-1, with D perhaps matching TRBD1 (8 bases). The TCR originated in a man younger than 30 in good health. In nucleotides, the CDR3 is TGCGCCAGCAGTGTTACACAGGGGGGGAATGAGCAGTTCTTC. Translation gives CASSVTQGGNEQFF.